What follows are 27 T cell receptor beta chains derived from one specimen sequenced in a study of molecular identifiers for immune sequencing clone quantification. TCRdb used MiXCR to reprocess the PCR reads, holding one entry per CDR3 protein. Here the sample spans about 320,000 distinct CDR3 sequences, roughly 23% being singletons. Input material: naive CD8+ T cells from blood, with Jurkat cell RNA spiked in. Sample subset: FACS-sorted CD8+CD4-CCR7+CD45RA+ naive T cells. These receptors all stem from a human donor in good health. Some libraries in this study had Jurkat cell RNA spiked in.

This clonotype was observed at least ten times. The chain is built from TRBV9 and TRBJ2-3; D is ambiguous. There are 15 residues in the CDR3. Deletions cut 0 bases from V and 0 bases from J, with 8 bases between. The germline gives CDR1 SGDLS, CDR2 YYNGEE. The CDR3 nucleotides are TGTGCCAGCAGCGTAGTTGGTAGCAGCACAGATACGCAGTATTTT. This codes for CASSVVGSSTDTQYF. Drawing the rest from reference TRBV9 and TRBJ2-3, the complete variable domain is DSGVTQTPKHLITATGQRVTLRCSPRSGDLSVYWYQQSLDQGLQFLIQYYNGEERAKGNILERFSAQQFPDLHSELNLSSLELGDSALYFCASSVVGSSTDTQYFGPGTRLTVL.

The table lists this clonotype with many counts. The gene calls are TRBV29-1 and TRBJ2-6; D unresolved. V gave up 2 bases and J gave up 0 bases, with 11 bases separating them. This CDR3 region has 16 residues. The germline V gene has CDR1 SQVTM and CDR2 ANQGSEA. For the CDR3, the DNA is TGCAGCGTTGAACGGGCCGGAAACTCTGGGGCCAACGTCCTGACTTTC. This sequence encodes CSVERAGNSGANVLTF.

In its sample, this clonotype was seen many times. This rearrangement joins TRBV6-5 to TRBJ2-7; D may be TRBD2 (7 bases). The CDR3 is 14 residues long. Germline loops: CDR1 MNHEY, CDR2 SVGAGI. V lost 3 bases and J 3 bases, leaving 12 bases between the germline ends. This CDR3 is CASSYRGAGYEQYF. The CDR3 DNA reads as TGTGCCAGCAGTTATCGGGGGGCGGGCTACGAGCAGTACTTC.

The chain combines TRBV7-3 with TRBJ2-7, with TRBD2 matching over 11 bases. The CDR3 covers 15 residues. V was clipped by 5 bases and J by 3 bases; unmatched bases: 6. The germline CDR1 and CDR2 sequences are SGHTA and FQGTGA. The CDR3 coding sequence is TGTGCCAGCAGCGCCGCCGGGACTAGCGGCTACGAGCAGTACTTC. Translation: CASSAAGTSGYEQYF.

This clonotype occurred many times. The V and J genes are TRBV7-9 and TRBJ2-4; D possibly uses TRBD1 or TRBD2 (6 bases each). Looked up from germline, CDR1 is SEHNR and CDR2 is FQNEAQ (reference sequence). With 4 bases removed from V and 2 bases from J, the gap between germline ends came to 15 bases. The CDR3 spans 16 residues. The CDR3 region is CASSSDTGRPKNIQYF. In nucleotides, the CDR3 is TGTGCCAGCAGCTCGGACACAGGGAGGCCCAAAAACATTCAGTACTTC.

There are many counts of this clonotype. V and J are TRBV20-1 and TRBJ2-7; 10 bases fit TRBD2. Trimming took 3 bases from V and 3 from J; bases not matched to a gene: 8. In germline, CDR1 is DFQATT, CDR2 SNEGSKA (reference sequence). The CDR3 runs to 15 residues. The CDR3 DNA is TGCAGTGCTAGCCATCCCGGGACTAGCGACTACGAGCAGTACTTC. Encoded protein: CSASHPGTSDYEQYF.

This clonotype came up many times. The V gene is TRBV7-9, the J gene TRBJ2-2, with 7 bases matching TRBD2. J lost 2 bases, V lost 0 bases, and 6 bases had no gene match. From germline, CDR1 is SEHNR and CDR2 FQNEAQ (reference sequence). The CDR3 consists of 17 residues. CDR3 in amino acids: CASSLAERDFNTGELFF. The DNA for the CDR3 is TGTGCCAGCAGCTTAGCAGAGCGGGATTTCAACACCGGGGAGCTGTTTTTT.

CDR3 sequence reads: CASKEGAVVGTQYF. In DNA, the CDR3 is TGTGCCAGCAAAGAGGGAGCTGTCGTAGGGACCCAGTACTTC. The chain couples TRBV5-3 to TRBJ2-5; possible D gene TRBD2, 5 bases. TRBV5-3 is marked as an open reading frame, function uncertain. V was trimmed by 8 bases and J by 7 bases, leaving 21 bases between them. The CDR3 sequence is 14 residues long.

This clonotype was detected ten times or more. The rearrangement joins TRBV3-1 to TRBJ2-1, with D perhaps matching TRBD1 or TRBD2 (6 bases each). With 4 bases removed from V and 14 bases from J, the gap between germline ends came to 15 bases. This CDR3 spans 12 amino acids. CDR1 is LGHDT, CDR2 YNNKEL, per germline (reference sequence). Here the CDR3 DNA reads TGTGCCAGCAGCCCTGGGGGGCCTGTGGAGTTCTTC. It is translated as CASSPGGPVEFF.

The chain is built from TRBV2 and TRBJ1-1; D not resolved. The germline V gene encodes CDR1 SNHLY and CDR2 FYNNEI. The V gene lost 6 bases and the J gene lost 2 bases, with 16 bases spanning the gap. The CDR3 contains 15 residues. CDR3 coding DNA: TGTGCCAGCAGCCACTATTTGACGGTAAACACTGAAGCTTTCTTT. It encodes CASSHYLTVNTEAFF. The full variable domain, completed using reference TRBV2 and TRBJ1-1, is EPEVTQTPSHQVTQMGQEVILRCVPISNHLYFYWYRQILGQKVEFLVSFYNNEISEKSEIFDDQFSVERPDGSNFTLKIRSTKLEDSAMYFCASSHYLTVNTEAFFGQGTRLTVV.

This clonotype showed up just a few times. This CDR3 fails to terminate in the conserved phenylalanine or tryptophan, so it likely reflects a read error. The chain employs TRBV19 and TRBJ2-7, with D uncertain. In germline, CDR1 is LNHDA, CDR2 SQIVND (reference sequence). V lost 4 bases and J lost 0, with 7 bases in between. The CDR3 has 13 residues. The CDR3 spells CASSTASSYEQYL. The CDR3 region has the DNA TGTGCCAGTAGTACGGCCAGCTCCTACGAGCAGTACCTC.

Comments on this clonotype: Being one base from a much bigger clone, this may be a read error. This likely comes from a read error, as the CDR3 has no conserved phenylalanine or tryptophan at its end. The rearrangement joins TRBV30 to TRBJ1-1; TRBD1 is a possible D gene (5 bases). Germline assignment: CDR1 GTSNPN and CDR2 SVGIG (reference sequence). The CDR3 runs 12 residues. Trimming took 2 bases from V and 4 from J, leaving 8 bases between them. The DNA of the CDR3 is TGTGCCTGGAGTTGGGGACTCACTGAAGCTTTCTCT. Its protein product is CAWSWGLTEAFS.

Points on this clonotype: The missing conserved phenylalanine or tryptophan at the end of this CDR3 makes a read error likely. CDR3 protein: CASSIIENTEAFL. The CDR3 region has the DNA TGTGCCAGTAGTATTATTGAGAACACTGAAGCTTTCCTT. The chain carries TRBV19 and TRBJ1-1; D unclear. This CDR3 has 13 residues. Germline CDR1 reads LNHDA; CDR2 reads SQIVND (reference sequence). Trimming left V 3 bases short and J 1 base short, with 6 bases between.

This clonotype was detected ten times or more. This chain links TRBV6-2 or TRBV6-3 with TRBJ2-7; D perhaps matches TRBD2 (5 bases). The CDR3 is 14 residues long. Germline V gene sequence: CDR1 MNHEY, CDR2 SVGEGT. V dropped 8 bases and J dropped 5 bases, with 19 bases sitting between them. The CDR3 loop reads CASPEQRPKDEQYF. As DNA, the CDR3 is TGTGCCAGCCCCGAACAGCGGCCTAAGGACGAGCAGTACTTC.

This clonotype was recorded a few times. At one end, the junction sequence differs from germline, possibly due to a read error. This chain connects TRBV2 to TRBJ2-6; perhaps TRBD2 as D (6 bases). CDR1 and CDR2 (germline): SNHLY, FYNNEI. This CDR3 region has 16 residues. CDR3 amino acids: CAGSGRYLSGANVLTF. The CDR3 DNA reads TGTGCCGGCAGCGGGCGCTACCTCTCTGGGGCCAACGTCCTGACTTTC.

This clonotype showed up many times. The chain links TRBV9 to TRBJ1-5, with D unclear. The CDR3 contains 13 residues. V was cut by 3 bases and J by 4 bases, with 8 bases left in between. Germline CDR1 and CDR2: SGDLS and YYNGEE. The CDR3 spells CASSGTENQPQHF. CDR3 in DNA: TGTGCCAGCAGCGGGACGGAGAATCAGCCCCAGCATTTT.

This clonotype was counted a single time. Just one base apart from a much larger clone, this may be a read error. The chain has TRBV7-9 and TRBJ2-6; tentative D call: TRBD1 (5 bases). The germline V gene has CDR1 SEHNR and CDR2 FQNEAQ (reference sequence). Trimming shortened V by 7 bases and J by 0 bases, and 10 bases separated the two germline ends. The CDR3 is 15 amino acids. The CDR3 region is CASTPQGSGANVLTF. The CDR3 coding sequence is TGTGCCAGCACTCCCCAGGGCTCTGGGGCCAACGTCCTGACTTTC.

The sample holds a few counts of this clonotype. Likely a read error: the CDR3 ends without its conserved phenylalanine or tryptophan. This CDR3 is CASSQDETRKYYGYTV. The CDR3 DNA is TGCGCCAGCAGCCAAGACGAAACACGAAAGTACTATGGCTACACCGTC. The rearrangement joins TRBV4-1 to TRBJ1-2, with D uncertain. The CDR3 runs 16 residues. The germline V gene has CDR1 MGHRA and CDR2 YSYEKL. The ends were cut back, 0 bases at V and 3 bases at J, with 14 bases in the middle.

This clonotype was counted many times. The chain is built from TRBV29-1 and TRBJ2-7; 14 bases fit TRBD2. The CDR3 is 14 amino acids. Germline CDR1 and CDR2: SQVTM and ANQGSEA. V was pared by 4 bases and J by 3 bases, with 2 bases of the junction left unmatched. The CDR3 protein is CSVVGLAGVYEQYF. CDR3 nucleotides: TGCAGCGTTGTGGGACTAGCGGGAGTCTACGAGCAGTACTTC.

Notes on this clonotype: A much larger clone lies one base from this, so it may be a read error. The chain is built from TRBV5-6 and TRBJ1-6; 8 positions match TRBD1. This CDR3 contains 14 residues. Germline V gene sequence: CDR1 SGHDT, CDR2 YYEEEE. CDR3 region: CVSSGTGMASPLHF. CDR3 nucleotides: TGTGTCAGCTCCGGGACAGGAATGGCTTCACCCCTCCACTTT.

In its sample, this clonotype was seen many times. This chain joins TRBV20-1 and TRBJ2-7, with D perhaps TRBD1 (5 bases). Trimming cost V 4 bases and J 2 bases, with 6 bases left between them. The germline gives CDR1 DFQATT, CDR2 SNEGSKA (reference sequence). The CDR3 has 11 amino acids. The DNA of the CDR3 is TGCAGTGCTACGGACACCTACGAGCAGTACTTC. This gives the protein CSATDTYEQYF.

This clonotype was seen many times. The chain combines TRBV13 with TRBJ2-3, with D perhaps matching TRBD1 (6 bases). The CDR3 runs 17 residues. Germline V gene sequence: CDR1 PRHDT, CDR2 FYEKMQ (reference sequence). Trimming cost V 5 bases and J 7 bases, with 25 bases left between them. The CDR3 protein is CASSPPSFGGRAHTQYF. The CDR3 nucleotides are TGTGCCAGCAGCCCACCCTCCTTTGGGGGCCGCGCCCATACGCAGTATTTT.

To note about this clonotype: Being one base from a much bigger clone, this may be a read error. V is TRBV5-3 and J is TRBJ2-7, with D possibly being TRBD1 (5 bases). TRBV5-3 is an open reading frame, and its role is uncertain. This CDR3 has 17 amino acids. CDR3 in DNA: TGTGCCAGCAGCTTGACAGCCAACTCGGTTAGTCCCTACGAGCAGTACTTC. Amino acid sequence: CASSLTANSVSPYEQYF.

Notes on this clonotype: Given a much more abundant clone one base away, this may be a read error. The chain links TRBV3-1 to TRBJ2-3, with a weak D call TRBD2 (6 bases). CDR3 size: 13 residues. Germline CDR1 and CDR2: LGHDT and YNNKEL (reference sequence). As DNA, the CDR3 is TGTGCCAGCAGGGGAGGAGTGACGCATACGCGGTATTTT. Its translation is CASRGGVTHTRYF.

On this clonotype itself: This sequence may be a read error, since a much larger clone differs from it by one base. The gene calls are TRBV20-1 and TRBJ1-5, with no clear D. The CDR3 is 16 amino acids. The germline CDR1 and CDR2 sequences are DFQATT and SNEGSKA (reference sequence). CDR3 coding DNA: TGCAGTGCTAGAGATCCTACAGATAATAGCAGTCAGCCCCAGCATTTT. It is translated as CSARDPTDNSSQPQHF.

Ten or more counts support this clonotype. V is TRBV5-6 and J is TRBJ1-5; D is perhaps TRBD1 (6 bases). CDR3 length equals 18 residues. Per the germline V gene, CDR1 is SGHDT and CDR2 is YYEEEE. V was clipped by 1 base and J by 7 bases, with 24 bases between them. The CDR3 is CASSLWVPRQDGWQPQHF. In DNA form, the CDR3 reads TGTGCCAGCAGCTTGTGGGTTCCGCGACAGGATGGTTGGCAGCCCCAGCATTTT. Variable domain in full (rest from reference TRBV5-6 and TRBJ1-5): DAGVTQSPTHLIKTRGQQVTLRCSPKSGHDTVSWYQQALGQGPQFIFQYYEEEERQRGNFPDRFSGHQFPNYSSELNVNALLLGDSALYLCASSLWVPRQDGWQPQHFGDGTRLSIL.

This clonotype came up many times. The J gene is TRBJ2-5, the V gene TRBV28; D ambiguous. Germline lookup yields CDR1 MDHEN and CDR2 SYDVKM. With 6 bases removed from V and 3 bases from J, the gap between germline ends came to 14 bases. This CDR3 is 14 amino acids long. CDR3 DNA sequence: TGTGCCAGCAGCCTCCTCGTGCTCGAAGAGACCCAGTACTTC. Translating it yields CASSLLVLEETQYF. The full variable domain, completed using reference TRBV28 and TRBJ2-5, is DVKVTQSSRYLVKRTGEKVFLECVQDMDHENMFWYRQDPGLGLRLIYFSYDVKMKEKGDIPEGYSVSREKKERFSLILESASTNQTSMYLCASSLLVLEETQYFGPGTRLLVL.